Listed below are T cell receptor beta chains from one sample, sequenced in a study of CD4 T cells in relation to SARS-CoV-2 and coronaviruses. Libraries were prepared by immunoSEQ multiplex PCR; TCRdb keeps only in-frame clonotypes and omits some of them. The sample lists 37,000 or so clones, less than 85% occurring once. Which antigens these TCRs recognize remains unknown. Sequencing was performed on naive CD4+ T cells from PBMCs, cultured in vitro. Source of these receptors: an adult with COVID-19. Each CDR3 is given with its conserved first and last residue. D genes are given only for firm matches. Where a row states a size, it is once, few, many or the class of an expanded clone; other rows omit it.

j_call d_call v_call clone_size cdr3_aa cdr3_nt
TRBJ2-1 NA TRBV11-3 once CASSSKGIGNSYNEQFF TGTGCCAGCAGCTCTAAGGGGATCGGGAACTCCTACAATGAGCAGTTCTTC
TRBJ2-7 TRBD2 TRBV30 NA CAWSRASGRREQYF TGTGCCTGGAGTAGAGCTAGCGGGAGAAGGGAGCAGTACTTC
TRBJ2-7 TRBD2 TRBV10-3 NA CAISRGVGYEQYF TGTGCCATCAGTCGGGGGGTCGGCTACGAGCAGTACTTC
TRBJ2-7 TRBD2 TRBV9 few CASSVGWLAEYEQYF TGTGCCAGCAGCGTAGGCTGGCTAGCGGAGTACGAGCAGTACTTC
TRBJ1-2 TRBD1 TRBV5-1 NA CASSQNRQGGHGYTF TGCGCCAGCAGCCAAAATCGACAGGGCGGGCATGGCTACACCTTC
TRBJ2-5 TRBD2 TRBV19 NA CASSGGSGMGSETQYF TGTGCCAGTAGTGGCGGTAGCGGGATGGGGTCGGAGACCCAGTACTTC
TRBJ2-4 NA TRBV21-1 NA CASSKDMTGHLAKNIQYF TGTGCCAGCAGCAAAGATATGACGGGACACCTAGCCAAAAACATTCAGTACTTC
TRBJ2-1 TRBD2 TRBV6-1 NA CASSEIGGSRNEQFF TGTGCCAGCAGTGAAATTGGCGGGAGCCGAAATGAGCAGTTCTTC
TRBJ2-2 TRBD1 TRBV7-9 few CASSSTGKGGELFF TGTGCCAGCAGCTCGACAGGGAAGGGCGGGGAGCTGTTTTTT
TRBJ2-7 TRBD2 TRBV30 few CAWSVGGSSYEQYF TGTGCCTGGAGTGTAGGCGGGAGCTCCTACGAGCAGTACTTC
TRBJ2-1 TRBD2 TRBV19 NA CASSGTRTSKRLNEQFF TGTGCCAGTAGTGGCACAAGGACTAGCAAGCGGCTCAATGAGCAGTTCTTC
TRBJ1-1 NA TRBV5-1 NA CASSLGGINEAFF TGCGCCAGCAGCTTGGGGGGGATAAATGAAGCTTTCTTT
TRBJ2-5 NA TRBV28 NA CASEGGGRGQETQYF TGTGCCAGCGAAGGTGGGGGCAGGGGTCAAGAGACCCAGTACTTC
TRBJ1-2 TRBD1 TRBV6-5 NA CASSRDSNYGYTF TGTGCCAGCAGCCGGGACAGTAACTATGGCTACACCTTC
TRBJ2-5 NA TRBV2 NA CASSRDNQETQYF TGTGCCAGCAGCAGGGACAACCAAGAGACCCAGTACTTC
TRBJ2-3 NA TRBV11-2 NA CASSLGTSVNTDTQYF TGTGCCAGCAGCTTGGGGACTTCAGTAAACACAGATACGCAGTATTTT
TRBJ2-3 TRBD1 TRBV7-2 NA CASSRQGAGTQYF TGTGCCAGCAGCAGACAGGGGGCGGGTACGCAGTATTTT
TRBJ2-7 TRBD2 TRBV7-9 NA CASSSTSEYEQYF TGTGCCAGCAGCTCGACTAGCGAATACGAGCAGTACTTC
TRBJ2-2 NA TRBV6-5 NA CASSKGHGELFF TGTGCCAGCAGTAAGGGTCACGGGGAGCTGTTTTTT
TRBJ1-1 NA TRBV29-1 few CSVEGGYTEAFF TGCAGCGTTGAGGGCGGGTACACTGAAGCTTTCTTT
TRBJ2-7 NA TRBV9 NA CASSGFLGVTYEQYF TGTGCCAGCAGCGGGTTTCTGGGCGTAACCTACGAGCAGTACTTC
TRBJ2-3 NA TRBV27 NA CASSFGADTQYF TGTGCCAGCAGTTTTGGCGCAGATACGCAGTATTTT
TRBJ2-6 NA TRBV27 NA CASSWLGNSGANVLTF TGTGCCAGCAGCTGGTTGGGTAACTCTGGGGCCAACGTCCTGACTTTC
TRBJ2-5 NA TRBV11-2 NA CASSSGWFSPRGTQYF TGTGCCAGCAGCTCAGGCTGGTTTAGCCCGAGGGGGACCCAGTACTTC
TRBJ2-1 NA TRBV11-3 NA CASSLDRDSYNEQFF TGTGCCAGCAGCTTAGACAGGGATTCCTACAATGAGCAGTTCTTC
TRBJ1-3 NA TRBV5-5 NA CASSDFSGALYGNTIYF TGTGCCAGCAGCGATTTTTCAGGGGCGCTCTACGGAAACACCATATATTTT
TRBJ1-1 NA TRBV6-5 few CASSYHFSDNTEAFF TGTGCCAGCAGTTACCATTTCTCCGATAACACTGAAGCTTTCTTT
TRBJ2-7 TRBD2 TRBV3-1/TRBV3-2 few CASSQEIGGGTEQYF TGTGCCAGCAGCCAAGAGATCGGGGGAGGGACCGAGCAGTACTTC
TRBJ2-5 NA TRBV4-2 NA CASSRATGARTQTQYF TGTGCCAGCAGCCGGGCCACGGGAGCTCGTACGCAGACCCAGTACTTC
TRBJ2-3 TRBD2 TRBV15 NA CATSSYAGGSDTQYF TGTGCCACCAGCAGTTATGCGGGAGGATCAGATACGCAGTATTTT
TRBJ2-7 NA TRBV5-6 NA CASSLVTPTLQGYEQYF TGTGCCAGCAGCTTGGTTACCCCCACGCTACAGGGTTACGAGCAGTACTTC
TRBJ2-4 NA TRBV7-2 once CASSLVLGGIQYF TGTGCCAGCAGCTTAGTCCTTGGGGGCATTCAGTACTTC
TRBJ1-1 NA TRBV7-2 NA CASSLISGIEAFF TGTGCCAGCAGCTTAATTTCGGGGATTGAAGCTTTCTTT
TRBJ2-4 NA TRBV6-5 NA CASSPIGFQNIQYF TGTGCCAGCAGCCCCATTGGTTTTCAAAACATTCAGTACTTC
TRBJ2-4 TRBD1 TRBV3-1/TRBV3-2 NA CASSSSTGQNIQYF TGTGCCAGCAGCTCCTCGACAGGGCAAAACATTCAGTACTTC
TRBJ1-2 NA TRBV19 NA CASSDSNYGYTF TGTGCCAGTAGCGATTCTAACTATGGCTACACCTTC
TRBJ2-4 NA TRBV5-4 NA CASSLPRGLAKNIQYF TGTGCCAGCAGCTTACCCCGGGGTCTAGCCAAAAACATTCAGTACTTC
TRBJ2-3 TRBD2 TRBV7-8 NA CASSHYVFGREGPSQYF TGTGCCAGCAGCCATTATGTCTTCGGGCGGGAGGGCCCTTCGCAGTATTTT
TRBJ1-4 NA TRBV27 once CASSSFYRGDGTNEKLFF TGTGCCAGCAGTTCATTTTATAGGGGAGATGGAACTAATGAAAAACTGTTTTTT
TRBJ1-1 NA TRBV6-5 NA CASSYSRQANTEAFF TGTGCCAGCAGTTACTCGAGGCAGGCTAACACTGAAGCTTTCTTT
TRBJ2-1 NA TRBV7-2 NA CASSEDGAAYNEQFF TGTGCCAGCAGTGAGGATGGCGCGGCCTACAATGAGCAGTTCTTC